This TCR beta chain originates from a study of blood T cells in healthy people across ages (dated by TCRdb to about 2015). Context from the whole study: In model experiments, template switching captured about one uniquely barcoded TCR beta cDNA molecule for every two T cells. The study measured age-related changes in TCR beta repertoire diversity using deep sequencing normalized with unique cDNA molecular identifiers. Four age groups were formed from the donors: young (average approximately 15 years), middle-aged (approximately 40), aged (62) and long-lived (82). To avoid experimental bias, donors of different ages were spread randomly across the sequencing lanes. Two additional independent replicas of 1 million unique cDNA reads from the same blood draw were analyzed for two donors (one aged 18 to 29 and one aged 80 or older). Overall study results and their limits: Compared with the aged group, the long-lived group had more naive CD4+ T cells, fewer expanded clones and increased TCR diversity, a pattern suggesting age selection. As age increased, observed TCR beta diversity per million T cells dropped in a roughly linear way, and a significant reduction was already evident by age about 40. Estimates of total diversity based on one million sequenced T cells were regarded as lower bounds and as underestimates. There was a strong correlation between observed TCR beta diversity and the percentage of naive T cells measured by flow cytometry. Bulk unsorted PBMC profiling prevented conclusive comparison of naive and antigen-experienced compartments. Donor CMV infection status was unknown, potentially confounding age-related changes in expanded clonotypes.

Systemically healthy Caucasian individuals from Russia, around 39 in total and aged about 6 to 95 years, were included as donors. Each donor gave ten milliliters of peripheral blood, drawn into EDTA-treated Vacutainer tubes. Ficoll-Paque density-gradient centrifugation was used to isolate PBMCs, with at least 7 million per sample. Trizol reagent was used to extract total RNA from PBMCs, with at least 5 micrograms per sample. For every donor, flow cytometry on a PBMC aliquot measured the percentage of naive CD45RAhigh/CD27high T cells. The CDR3, from cysteine to phenylalanine, totals 17 residues. Only the CDR3 DNA is retained, 51 bases long and in frame from the first base. Via the germline V gene, CDR1 is SGHRS and CDR2 YFSETQ. The library was built by means of 5' RACE. The instrument was an Illumina HiSeq 2500. A second PCR of roughly 6 to 11 cycles was run with a J-beta primer mix and a sample-barcoded 5' primer. Each TCR beta cDNA molecule received a unique molecular identifier from a template-switch 5' adaptor carrying 12 random nucleotides. At least 3 million CDR3-containing paired-end reads were obtained from each sample. First-strand cDNA was synthesized from all RNA with the Mint cDNA synthesis kit, primed by a TRBC-specific oligonucleotide. Following uracil-DNA glycosylase treatment, a first 18-cycle PCR with universal primers M1SS and BC2_uni_R was performed on all cDNA. Under the source paper's analysis protocol: For normalization, 1 million high-quality reads, each with a distinct molecular identifier, were randomly selected from each sample. Reads sharing molecular identifiers were discarded rather than binned into consensus sequences. MiTCR, set to a Q25 quality threshold and the strictest error-elimination algorithm, was used for CDR3 identification, clonotype clustering and error correction. Lower-bound total TCR beta diversity was estimated with a nonparametric unseen species model using Euler transformation. TCRdb redid the processing of the public reads, applying fastp at Q25 and MiXCR, and retained in-frame beta chains. Each entry merges the rows of one CDR3 protein and shows their most common DNA and genes. Clone size and V and J calls follow TCRdb, not the original study. For this sample there are about 1.8 million distinct CDR3 sequences; about 50% appear just once. The ten most abundant clones make up about 2.1% of the sample.

Points on this clonotype: It lacks a known antigen. At one end the junction does not follow the germline gene, possibly because of a read error.

Material: blood. This TCR was sampled from a woman in her forties in good health. The chain joins TRBV5-1 to TRBJ2-1; the D region may be TRBD1 or TRBD2, each matching 6 bases equally. The DNA is TGCGCCAGCAGCCCAAAGGGGGGCCCGAGCTCCTCCAATGAGCAGTTCTTC. This codes for CASSPKGGPSSSNEQFF.